The 23 T cell receptor beta chains in this list originate from one sample, sequenced in a study of CD8+ T cells in alopecia areata. cDNA serving as the sequencing template came from extracted, reverse transcribed RNA. Sequencing used immunoSEQ multiplex PCR; TCRdb keeps in-frame clones, though not all of them. The profile covers roughly 110,000 clones, with less than 60% appearing a single time and roughly 3.5% taken by the ten largest. Documented treatment: oral pan-JAK inhibitor, 5-10 mg twice daily. The sample here was CD4+ T cells sorted from blood, taken at week 24, from a patient treated with tofacitinib. The receptors come from a human donor with alopecia areata.

The chain is built from TRBV28 and TRBJ2-3, with D possibly being TRBD1 or TRBD2 (6 bases each). The CDR3 is 15 residues long. CDR1 and CDR2 from the germline V gene are MDHEN and SYDVKM. Trimming cost V 7 bases and J 6 bases, with 20 bases left between them. The CDR3 is CASNGPQGRSDTQYF. The CDR3 nucleotides read TGTGCCAGCAATGGTCCCCAGGGGAGGTCGGATACGCAGTATTTT.

The chain carries TRBV29-1 and TRBJ2-1; 8 bases fit TRBD2. The CDR3 runs to 14 residues. CDR1 is SQVTM and CDR2 is ANQGSEA in the germline V gene. V lost 8 bases to trimming and J lost 4 bases; unmatched junction nucleotides: 10. In DNA form, the CDR3 reads TGCAGCTCCCACGGGGGGGGCCTATACAATGAGCAGTTCTTC. The encoded protein is CSSHGGGLYNEQFF.

V is TRBV7-9 and J is TRBJ2-3, with D unresolved. The V gene lost 0 bases and the J gene lost 0 bases, with 13 bases spanning the gap. The CDR3 has 17 amino acids. Germline CDR1 SEHNR, CDR2 FQNEAQ (reference sequence). CDR3 coding DNA: TGTGCCAGCAGCTTAGCGGGGAATTGGCAGAGCACAGATACGCAGTATTTT. Protein: CASSLAGNWQSTDTQYF.

The genes are TRBV6-1 and TRBJ2-5; TRBD2 matches 7 bases. The CDR3 is 13 amino acids. V shed 6 bases and J 2 bases; nucleotides not matched to a gene: 3. The germline gives CDR1 MNHNS, CDR2 SASEGT. Here the CDR3 reads CASRPGGQETQYF. The CDR3 DNA reads as TGTGCCAGCAGACCGGGGGGACAAGAGACCCAGTACTTC.

The rearrangement uses TRBV5-1 and TRBJ1-5; no firm D call. V lost 2 bases to trimming and J lost 1 base, with 4 bases between them. Per germline, CDR1 SGHRS and CDR2 YFSETQ. The CDR3 covers 13 residues. As DNA, the CDR3 is TGCGCCAGCAGCTTCGACAGCAATCAGCCCCAGCATTTT. This translates into CASSFDSNQPQHF.

There are a few counts of this clone. The chain employs TRBV7-3 and TRBJ2-1; TRBD2 is a possible D gene (6 bases). Trimming pared 1 base from V and 10 bases from J, leaving 17 bases between. The CDR3 totals 15 residues. Germline CDR1 and CDR2: SGHTA and FQGTGA. CDR3 sequence: CASSLRGREVREQFF. DNA of the CDR3: TGTGCCAGCAGCTTAAGGGGCAGGGAGGTCAGGGAGCAGTTCTTC. Drawing the rest from reference TRBV7-3 and TRBJ2-1, the complete variable domain is GAGVSQTPSNKVTEKGKYVELRCDPISGHTALYWYRQSLGQGPEFLIYFQGTGAADDSGLPNDRFFAVRPEGSVSTLKIQRTERGDSAVYLCASSLRGREVREQFFGPGTRLTVL.

The rearrangement links TRBV23-1 to TRBJ2-5; 8 positions agree with TRBD1. TRBV23-1 is flagged as an ORF with uncertain function. V was pared by 0 bases and J by 4 bases, with 16 bases of the junction left unmatched. The length of the CDR3 is 19 residues. The CDR3 DNA sequence: TGCGCCAGCAGTCAATCGAAGTGGGAGGACAGGGAATTAGGAGAGACCCAGTACTTC. Translating it yields CASSQSKWEDRELGETQYF.

J is TRBJ2-2 and V is TRBV5-1, with 9 bases identical to TRBD1. V trimming: 6 bases; J trimming: 3 bases; junction bases outside the gene matches: 6. The CDR3 contains 15 residues. Germline V gives CDR1 SGHRS, CDR2 YFSETQ. CDR3 sequence: CASTTGGAYTGELFF. In nucleotides, the CDR3 is TGCGCCAGCACTACAGGGGGCGCCTACACCGGGGAGCTGTTTTTT.

The genes are TRBV6-5 and TRBJ2-2, with D unclear. The CDR3 is 11 amino acids. With 6 bases removed from V and 3 bases from J, the gap between germline ends came to 2 bases. Looked up from germline, CDR1 is MNHEY and CDR2 is SVGAGI. The CDR3 coding sequence is TGTGCCAGCAGACACACCGGGGAGCTGTTTTTT. It is translated as CASRHTGELFF.

There are a few counts of this clone. The rearrangement joins TRBV29-1 to TRBJ1-4, with D maybe TRBD1 (6 bases). Germline lookup yields CDR1 SQVTM and CDR2 ANQGSEA. The V gene lost 2 bases and the J gene lost 2 bases, with 9 bases spanning the gap. The CDR3 consists of 14 residues. CDR3 loop: CSVEIQGTNEKLFF. In nucleotides, the CDR3 is TGCAGCGTTGAAATCCAGGGGACTAATGAAAAACTGTTTTTT.

The chain employs TRBV9 and TRBJ1-1; no firm D call. The CDR3 runs 15 residues. Trimming took off 0 bases at V and 0 bases at J, with 9 bases between the two ends. The germline gives CDR1 SGDLS, CDR2 YYNGEE. The CDR3 is CASSVGWTVNTEAFF. CDR3 coding DNA: TGTGCCAGCAGCGTAGGGTGGACGGTGAACACTGAAGCTTTCTTT. Complete variable domain (other parts from reference TRBV9 and TRBJ1-1): DSGVTQTPKHLITATGQRVTLRCSPRSGDLSVYWYQQSLDQGLQFLIQYYNGEERAKGNILERFSAQQFPDLHSELNLSSLELGDSALYFCASSVGWTVNTEAFFGQGTRLTVV.

The chain joins TRBV2 to TRBJ1-1; 7 nucleotides agree with TRBD1. CDR1 and CDR2 (germline): SNHLY, FYNNEI. Trimming took 6 bases from V and 4 from J; bases not matched to a gene: 8. CDR3 size: 14 residues. The CDR3 sequence is CASSAQGVGTEAFF. In DNA, the CDR3 is TGTGCCAGCAGCGCCCAGGGGGTGGGCACTGAAGCTTTCTTT.

The chain links TRBV29-1 to TRBJ1-2; tentatively, D is TRBD1 (5 bases). The V end lost 4 bases, the J end lost 4 bases, and 7 bases lay between the germline ends. Looked up from germline, CDR1 is SQVTM and CDR2 is ANQGSEA. This CDR3 is built from 11 residues. The CDR3 loop reads CSVGDSYGYTF. In nucleotides, the CDR3 is TGCAGCGTTGGAGACAGCTATGGCTACACCTTC.

CDR3 bases: TGTGCCAGCAGCCAAGGGGGAAATCAGCCCCAGCATTTT. This encodes CASSQGGNQPQHF. The chain recombines TRBV4-2 with TRBJ1-5; D is ambiguous. The CDR3 is 13 amino acids. V lost 1 base to trimming and J lost 4 bases, with 5 bases between them. CDR1 is LGHNA, CDR2 YNFKEQ, per germline.

This clone was counted a few times. The chain uses TRBV4-3 and TRBJ1-6, with TRBD1 as a possible D gene (6 bases). The CDR3 extends over 13 amino acids. CDR1 is LGHNA and CDR2 is YSLEER in the germline V gene. The V and J ends lost 8 bases and 7 bases respectively, with 12 bases between them. The CDR3 loop reads CASGAGENSPLHF. The CDR3 DNA sequence: TGCGCCAGCGGTGCAGGGGAGAATTCACCCCTCCACTTT.

J is TRBJ2-3 and V is TRBV2; D gene unclear. This CDR3 is 14 amino acids long. Trimming took off 5 bases at V and 5 bases at J, with 14 bases between the two ends. The V gene's germline CDR1 is SNHLY and CDR2 FYNNEI. CDR3 sequence: CASSRLQARDTQYF. The CDR3 bases are TGTGCCAGCAGTAGGCTACAAGCCCGAGATACGCAGTATTTT. Full variable domain (missing parts from reference TRBV2 and TRBJ2-3): EPEVTQTPSHQVTQMGQEVILRCVPISNHLYFYWYRQILGQKVEFLVSFYNNEISEKSEIFDDQFSVERPDGSNFTLKIRSTKLEDSAMYFCASSRLQARDTQYFGPGTRLTVL.

A few counts support this clone. CDR3 DNA sequence: TGTGCCAGCAGCTCCGGGACAGGGATTAACGAGCAGTACTTC. Its protein product is CASSSGTGINEQYF. The V and J genes are TRBV7-2 and TRBJ2-7; 9 bases match TRBD1. The CDR3 totals 14 residues. Germline CDR1 and CDR2: SGHTA and FQGNSA. V shed 4 bases and J 5 bases; nucleotides not matched to a gene: 6.

The chain uses TRBV30 and TRBJ2-7; TRBD2 is a possible D gene (6 bases). Trimming shortened V by 4 bases and J by 6 bases, and 16 bases separated the two germline ends. There are 13 residues in the CDR3. The germline V gene encodes CDR1 GTSNPN and CDR2 SVGIG (reference sequence). CDR3 residues: CAWKGDSRVEQYF. CDR3 coding DNA: TGTGCCTGGAAAGGGGACTCCCGCGTCGAGCAGTACTTC.

This clone was counted only a few times. This rearrangement joins TRBV10-3 to TRBJ2-5; a possible D gene is TRBD2 (6 bases). The CDR3 totals 13 residues. The V end lost 6 bases, the J end lost 5 bases, and 13 bases lay between the germline ends. Germline V gene sequence: CDR1 ENHRY, CDR2 SYGVKD. This chain's CDR3 is CAIRAGGKETQYF. CDR3 bases: TGTGCCATCAGAGCCGGGGGAAAGGAGACCCAGTACTTC.

There are a few counts of this clone. The CDR3 DNA is TGCGCCAGCAGCCGTCGGTTGGCCCCGGACGTGGTGGCCCAGTACTTC. Residues: CASSRRLAPDVVAQYF. The genes are TRBV23-1 and TRBJ2-5; no clear D gene. TRBV23-1 is given ORF status, its function remaining uncertain. CDR3 length: 16 amino acids. The V end lost 6 bases, the J end lost 9 bases, and 26 bases lay between the germline ends.

The genes are TRBV5-6 and TRBJ2-3; 7 bases are shared with TRBD2. J was trimmed by 0 bases and V by 7 bases; bases with no gene match: 11. CDR1 and CDR2 from the germline V gene are SGHDT and YYEEEE. The CDR3 has 16 residues. CDR3 region: CASSPLWGGSTDTQYF. The CDR3 DNA reads TGTGCCAGCTCCCCTTTGTGGGGGGGGAGCACAGATACGCAGTATTTT.

V and J are TRBV7-9 and TRBJ2-7, with a tentative D call TRBD1 (6 bases). The CDR3 is 12 residues long. Germline V lookup: CDR1 SEHNR, CDR2 FQNEAQ (reference sequence). Trimming shortened V by 4 bases and J by 6 bases, and 10 bases separated the two germline ends. CDR3 DNA sequence: TGTGCCAGCAGCTGGACAGTTGGCGAGCAGTACTTC. Translating it yields CASSWTVGEQYF.

This chain joins TRBV29-1 and TRBJ1-1; possibly TRBD1 for D (5 bases). Trimming shortened V by 4 bases and J by 2 bases, and 14 bases separated the two germline ends. The CDR3 is 14 residues long. Per the germline V gene, CDR1 is SQVTM and CDR2 is ANQGSEA. The CDR3 DNA sequence: TGCAGCGTTGTAGAAGGGGCATCAAACACTGAAGCTTTCTTT. Its translation: CSVVEGASNTEAFF.